What follows are 26 T cell receptor beta chains derived from one specimen sequenced in a study of blood T cell repertoires in COVID-19. This table comes from immunoSEQ multiplex PCR, and its TCRdb copy is limited to in-frame clones, with some not included. The repertoire holds approximately 300,000 clones, with around 89% as singletons. Material for sequencing was peripheral blood. These receptors were collected from a woman aged 50 to 60 with active or convalescent COVID-19.

This rearrangement joins TRBV30 to TRBJ1-2, with 7 bases matching TRBD1. Germline V lookup: CDR1 GTSNPN, CDR2 SVGIG (reference sequence). This CDR3 has 15 residues. With V trimmed by 3 bases and J by 0 bases, 7 bases remained unmatched. CDR3 in DNA: TGTGCCTGGAGCCGGGACAGCCTAACTAACTATGGCTACACCTTC. It codes for CAWSRDSLTNYGYTF. Supplemented by reference TRBV30 and TRBJ1-2, the full variable domain reads SQTIHQWPATLVQPVGSPLSLECTVEGTSNPNLYWYRQAAGRGLQLLFYSVGIGQISSEVPQNLSASRPQDRQFILSSKKLLLSDSGFYLCAWSRDSLTNYGYTFGSGTRLTVV.

The chain couples TRBV2 to TRBJ1-5; possibly TRBD1 for D (5 bases). Trimming cost V 2 bases and J 0 bases, with 11 bases left between them. The CDR3 length is 16 residues. The germline CDR1 and CDR2 sequences are SNHLY and FYNNEI. The CDR3 DNA follows: TGTGCCAGCAGTGAACCCGACAGTTATAGCAATCAGCCCCAGCATTTT. Translating it yields CASSEPDSYSNQPQHF.

V gene TRBV16 combines with J gene TRBJ1-1, with 7 bases that match TRBD1. J gave up 5 bases and V 4 bases, and 10 bases lay outside the gene matches. CDR1 KGHSY and CDR2 FQNENV come from the germline V gene. This CDR3 is 15 amino acids long. As DNA, the CDR3 is TGTGCCAGCAGCCCAAAAGACAGGGCACTTACTGAAGCTTTCTTT. Protein sequence: CASSPKDRALTEAFF.

The J gene is TRBJ1-1, the V gene TRBV5-1; 8 bases agree with TRBD1. The CDR3 is made up of 16 amino acids. Per germline, CDR1 SGHRS and CDR2 YFSETQ. V lost 0 bases to trimming and J lost 1 base; unmatched junction nucleotides: 5. The CDR3 here is CASSLEPGGKNTEAFF. For the CDR3, the DNA is TGCGCCAGCAGCTTGGAGCCAGGGGGCAAGAACACTGAAGCTTTCTTT.

This CDR3 is CASTRFAVNTEAFF. CDR3 nucleotide sequence: TGTGCCAGCACCCGGTTTGCGGTGAACACTGAAGCTTTCTTT. The rearrangement links TRBV7-9 to TRBJ1-1; no definite D call. V was cut by 7 bases and J by 0 bases, with 12 bases left in between. CDR1 and CDR2 (germline): SEHNR, FQNEAQ (reference sequence). This CDR3 contains 14 residues.

The chain has TRBV4-2 and TRBJ2-7; D possibly corresponds to TRBD2 (5 bases). Trimming removed 1 base at V and 4 bases at J, with 11 bases between. CDR3 length: 14 residues. The germline V gene encodes CDR1 LGHNA and CDR2 YNFKEQ. The CDR3 DNA sequence: TGTGCCAGCAGCCAAGCCCGGACGGGATACGAGCAGTACTTC. This encodes CASSQARTGYEQYF.

The chain recombines TRBV6-4 with TRBJ1-5; D is unclear. With 2 bases removed from V and 3 bases from J, the gap between germline ends came to 5 bases. Looked up from germline, CDR1 is MRHNA and CDR2 is SNTAGT. This CDR3 contains 13 residues. The CDR3 bases are TGTGCCAGCAGTGACCAGGCCAATCAGCCCCAGCATTTT. The encoded protein is CASSDQANQPQHF.

The chain joins TRBV11-2 to TRBJ1-6, with TRBD1 matching 7 bases. CDR1 SGHAT and CDR2 FQNNGV come from the germline V gene. V trimming: 2 bases; J trimming: 7 bases; junction bases outside the gene matches: 5. The length of the CDR3 is 15 residues. CDR3 nucleotide sequence: TGTGCCAGCAGCTTACGGACAGGTGAAAATTCACCCCTCCACTTT. Translation: CASSLRTGENSPLHF. Full variable domain (outside the CDR3, taken from reference TRBV11-2 and TRBJ1-6): EAGVAQSPRYKIIEKRQSVAFWCNPISGHATLYWYQQILGQGPKLLIQFQNNGVVDDSQLPKDRFSAERLKGVDSTLKIQPAKLEDSAVYLCASSLRTGENSPLHFGNGTRLTVT.

This chain connects TRBV6-5 to TRBJ1-2; 8 bases fit TRBD1. Trimming removed 6 bases from V and 6 bases from J; junction bases left unmatched: 12. This CDR3 has 15 amino acids. The germline V gene encodes CDR1 MNHEY and CDR2 SVGAGI. The CDR3 region has the DNA TGTGCCAGCAGACGCAGGGGGCGTAGTCGAAATGGCTACACCTTC. It is translated as CASRRRGRSRNGYTF.

This sequence joins TRBV20-1 and TRBJ2-1, with D unresolved. The CDR3 has 12 residues. Germline V lookup: CDR1 DFQATT, CDR2 SNEGSKA (reference sequence). The V gene lost 3 bases and the J gene lost 7 bases, with 10 bases spanning the gap. The CDR3 loop reads CSASGLVNEQFF. The CDR3 DNA reads TGCAGTGCTAGTGGCTTAGTGAATGAGCAGTTCTTC.

The rearrangement joins TRBV4-1 to TRBJ1-5; 9 nucleotides match TRBD1. CDR1 and CDR2 from the germline V gene are MGHRA and YSYEKL. The junction had 4 bases not matched to a gene; V was cut back by 4 bases and J by 3 bases. The CDR3 loop spans 15 amino acids. The chain's CDR3 is CASSPGTGINQPQHF. The CDR3 DNA sequence: TGCGCCAGCAGCCCCGGGACAGGGATCAATCAGCCCCAGCATTTT.

This clone was counted a few times. V gene TRBV9 combines with J gene TRBJ1-1, with D possibly being TRBD1 (6 bases). Germline CDR1 reads SGDLS; CDR2 reads YYNGEE. Trimming stripped 6 bases from V and 1 base from J, with 19 bases between. This CDR3 spans 16 amino acids. CDR3 sequence (DNA): TGTGCCAGCACCCGAGGGGGAGTGGGGGAGAACACTGAAGCTTTCTTT. Translation: CASTRGGVGENTEAFF.

The CDR3 sequence: CASSDKDRARDTEAFF. DNA of the CDR3: TGTGCCAGCTCCGATAAGGACAGGGCCCGGGACACTGAAGCTTTCTTT. The V gene is TRBV18, the J gene TRBJ1-1; the match to TRBD1 covers 8 bases. With 6 bases clipped from V and 3 bases from J, the junction kept 12 bases outside the gene matches. This CDR3 is built from 16 residues. CDR1 and CDR2 from the germline V gene are KGHSH and LQKENI.

The J gene is TRBJ2-1, the V gene TRBV7-8, with 9 bases lining up with TRBD2. The V and J ends lost 5 bases and 8 bases, in that order; junction bases with no gene match: 10. Germline lookup yields CDR1 SGHVS and CDR2 FQNEAQ. The CDR3 spans 15 residues. The CDR3 DNA is TGTGCCAGCAGCCTCACCCTAGCGGGATCGTATGAGCAGTTCTTC. Its protein is CASSLTLAGSYEQFF.

The V gene is TRBV29-1, the J gene TRBJ2-6; D is possibly TRBD1 (5 bases). Germline V gene sequence: CDR1 SQVTM, CDR2 ANQGSEA. CDR3 length: 16 amino acids. Deletions cut 1 base from V and 4 bases from J, with 14 bases between. CDR3 in DNA: TGCAGCGTTGAAGCTAGGGGCAGGGCCGGGGCCAACGTCCTGACTTTC. Translated, it gives CSVEARGRAGANVLTF.

The chain recombines TRBV3-1 (or the pseudogene TRBV3-2) with TRBJ2-1, with 12 bases fitting TRBD2. Losses at the gene ends were 3 bases for V and 11 bases for J; bases not matched to a gene: 14. This CDR3 contains 17 residues. CDR1 LGHDT and CDR2 YNNKEL come from the germline V gene (reference sequence). CDR3 loop: CASSHGTSGPRGLQQFF. The DNA of the CDR3 is TGTGCCAGCAGCCACGGGACTAGCGGGCCCCGGGGTCTACAGCAGTTCTTC.

The chain combines TRBV2 with TRBJ2-7; 10 nucleotides align to TRBD2. Germline V gene data show CDR1 as SNHLY and CDR2 as FYNNEI. The CDR3 sequence is 12 residues long. J gave up 5 bases and V 5 bases, and 0 bases lay outside the gene matches. DNA of the CDR3: TGTGCCAGCAGTAGCGGGGGGGACGAGCAGTACTTC. Its protein product is CASSSGGDEQYF.

This clone has just a few counts. This chain uses TRBV2 with TRBJ2-2; 9 nucleotides align to TRBD1. The V gene end was trimmed by 8 bases and the J gene end by 6 bases; junction bases not matched to a gene: 4. Germline-derived CDR1 and CDR2 are SNHLY and FYNNEI. This CDR3 region has 13 residues. The CDR3 here is CASPGQGSGELFF. The CDR3 DNA follows: TGTGCCAGCCCTGGACAGGGGTCCGGGGAGCTGTTTTTT.

The CDR3 here is CASSQGDTSGIDTQYF. DNA of the CDR3: TGTGCCAGCAGCCAAGGCGATACTAGCGGGATAGATACGCAGTATTTT. The chain joins TRBV4-2 to TRBJ2-3, with 10 bases matching TRBD2. Per the germline V gene, CDR1 is LGHNA and CDR2 is YNFKEQ. V dropped 1 base and J dropped 5; count of bases not matched to a gene: 6. CDR3 length: 16 residues.

The chain joins TRBV30 to TRBJ2-1; D perhaps matches TRBD2 (5 bases). The CDR3 has 17 residues. V gave up 0 bases and J gave up 6 bases, with 21 bases separating them. From germline, CDR1 is GTSNPN and CDR2 SVGIG (reference sequence). CDR3 sequence: CAWSVGSGYGLGNEQFF. CDR3 bases: TGTGCCTGGAGTGTAGGGTCGGGGTATGGTTTGGGCAATGAGCAGTTCTTC.

In this sample, this clone turned up once. This rearrangement joins TRBV7-9 to TRBJ2-7; 9 bases are shared with TRBD1. The ends lost 5 bases at V and 7 bases at J; junction bases unmatched: 9. The CDR3 consists of 14 residues. The germline V gene encodes CDR1 SEHNR and CDR2 FQNEAQ (reference sequence). This chain's CDR3 is CASSRHTGGREQYF. The DNA of the CDR3 is TGTGCCAGCAGCAGACATACAGGGGGCAGGGAGCAGTACTTC.

This rearrangement joins TRBV4-1 to TRBJ2-7; 8 bases align to TRBD1. With 0 bases clipped from V and 6 bases from J, the junction kept 7 bases outside the gene matches. CDR1 and CDR2 from the germline V gene are MGHRA and YSYEKL. The CDR3 runs to 15 residues. The CDR3 bases are TGCGCCAGCAGCCAAGAGAGGCAGGGGGCAGGCGAGCAGTACTTC. Its translation: CASSQERQGAGEQYF.

V is TRBV7-8 and J is TRBJ2-1; possibly TRBD2 for D (6 bases). V was clipped by 5 bases and J by 8 bases, with 16 bases between them. The CDR3 sequence is 14 residues long. From germline, CDR1 is SGHVS and CDR2 FQNEAQ. The CDR3 nucleotides read TGTGCCAGCAGCAGAACGGAGGGCCTCTATGAGCAGTTCTTC. Residues: CASSRTEGLYEQFF.

The gene calls are TRBV5-1 and TRBJ2-1; 7 nucleotides agree with TRBD2. The CDR3 length is 16 residues. With 4 bases clipped from V and 1 base from J, the junction kept 8 bases outside the gene matches. The germline CDR1 and CDR2 sequences are SGHRS and YFSETQ. CDR3 residues: CASSSPQGLSYNEQFF. CDR3 bases: TGCGCCAGCAGCAGCCCTCAGGGACTATCCTACAATGAGCAGTTCTTC.

There are a few counts of this clone. J is TRBJ1-4 and V is TRBV10-3; the D is unclear. V lost 0 bases to trimming and J lost 3 bases, with 8 bases between them. The CDR3 loop spans 15 amino acids. CDR1 is ENHRY and CDR2 is SYGVKD in the germline V gene. CDR3 residues: CAISESRVANEKLFF. CDR3 DNA: TGTGCCATCAGTGAGTCGAGGGTCGCTAATGAAAAACTGTTTTTT.

This rearrangement joins TRBV19 to TRBJ1-1; D is ambiguous. CDR3 length: 14 amino acids. Germline lookup yields CDR1 LNHDA and CDR2 SQIVND (reference sequence). V was clipped by 3 bases and J by 0 bases, with 8 bases between them. CDR3 residues: CASSIGDMNTEAFF. The CDR3 coding sequence is TGTGCCAGTAGTATCGGTGACATGAACACTGAAGCTTTCTTT.